This T cell receptor (beta chain) originates from a study of blood T cells in healthy people across ages. A few counts support this clonotype. The V end was cut by 5 bases, the J end by 4 bases, with 12 bases between. The CDR3 length is 15 residues. The germline V gene encodes CDR1 SGHTA and CDR2 FQGTGA. Primed by a sample-barcoded 5' primer and a J-beta primer mix, a second PCR proceeded for roughly 7 to 12 cycles. TCRdb redid the calling of the 5' RACE reads with MiXCR, one entry per CDR3 protein. The table has roughly 1.6 million distinct CDR3 sequences, around 35% seen once. The TCR comes from a woman under 40 in good health. The chain recombines TRBV7-3 with TRBJ2-6, with D maybe TRBD1 (5 bases). Sequencing was done on a sample of blood. In nucleotides, the CDR3 is TGTGCCAGCAGCAACCGGACAATGGGGGCCAACGTCCTGACTTTC. Translated: CASSNRTMGANVLTF.